This is a list of T cell receptor beta chains from one sample in a study of graft-versus-host responses after intestinal transplantation. Profiling relied on immunoSEQ multiplex PCR, and the TCRdb table lists in-frame clones only, not all of them. The repertoire holds approximately 12,000 clones, with 70% to 85% as singletons. Sequenced here: PBMCs, sampled around 310 days after intestinal transplant. All receptors come from a human patient who received an intestinal transplant, so some T cells may come from the graft donor. Each CDR3 is given without its conserved first and last residue. Fields, in order: V gene, J gene, CDR3 protein.

>TRBV10-3|TRBJ2-1
AISGAGAYNEQF
>TRBV18|TRBJ2-4
ASSPIPSGRVAKNIQY
>TRBV7-3|TRBJ1-1
ASSLGTAEAF
>TRBV4-1|TRBJ2-5
ASSQAGGETQY
>TRBV11-2|TRBJ2-3
ASSPTGDGTDTQY
>TRBV27|TRBJ2-7
ASSLAGGTYEQY
>TRBV29-1|TRBJ2-3
SVGKPVTDTQY
>TRBV30|TRBJ1-4
AWSVPPTNEKLF
>TRBV9|TRBJ1-1
ASSASGTGGTEAF
>TRBV30|TRBJ2-3
GRETGDMQY
>TRBV5-1|TRBJ1-6
ASSLAPPGLGSPLH
>TRBV18|TRBJ2-2
ASSPTGLNTGELF
>TRBV5-1|TRBJ1-1
ASSFRGLSEAF
>TRBV10-1|TRBJ1-1
ASSNHRGNTEAF
>TRBV5-6|TRBJ2-5
ASSSGGPRTQY
>TRBV19|TRBJ1-3
ASSRLGVTNTIY
>TRBV30|TRBJ1-4
AWSVPGDVNEKLF
>TRBV25-1|TRBJ1-2
ASSELYGYT
>TRBV28|TRBJ2-2
ASSLLGLAGRRNTGELF
>TRBV12-5|TRBJ2-1
ASGRGTSWDSSYNEQF
>TRBV6-5|TRBJ2-3
ASCKLRLSTDTQY
>TRBV6-1|TRBJ2-7
ATLRYNYEQY